The clone carrying this TCR beta chain was counted only a few times. Its antigen is as yet unknown. This record comes from a study of identical twins. Study findings and constraints: Twins shared beta out-of-frame sequences in excess, but this excess was weaker. Cross-sectional statistics underpinned the conclusions; the same donors were not followed. With abundant cord blood beta clonotypes, insertions were fewer; memory repertoires showed no such pattern.

TCRdb passed the 5' RACE reads through MiXCR, listing each CDR3 protein once. In the table there are some 660,000 distinct CDR3 sequences, around 8.3% of which are singletons. Germline V gives CDR1 SGHTA, CDR2 FQGNSA. This CDR3 is 12 amino acids long. The V gene lost 1 base and the J gene lost 7 bases, with 7 bases spanning the gap. The same data also contributed to another study, on yellow fever vaccine responses in identical twins. That source reports: A vaccine T cell response that seemed partly convergent and partly personalized was reported in twins.

The sequenced sample was PBMCs. The TCR sequence derives from a woman younger than 35 in good health. The chain combines TRBV7-2 with TRBJ2-5; D gene uncertain. DNA of the CDR3: TGTGCCAGCAGCTTAGAGGGCCGGACCCAGTACTTC. Translation: CASSLEGRTQYF.